This T cell receptor beta chain was profiled in a study of shared clonotypes between healthy human individuals. The repertoire was sequenced with immunoSEQ multiplex PCR; TCRdb's copy has only in-frame clones and lacks some. The data contain more than 2 million clones, almost 96% of them seen just once; the ten biggest clones take up roughly 0.13%. Germline CDR1 KGHSH, CDR2 LQKENI. The CDR3 runs 14 residues. Between the trimmed V and J ends, which lost 6 bases and 0 bases, there was a span of 10 bases. The V and J genes are TRBV18 and TRBJ2-3, with D unclear. This sequence was found in a man between 18 and 35 years old in good health. The specimen was naive CD4+ T cells sorted from blood. The subset is: CD45RA+ positively selected. The CDR3 nucleotides read TGTGCCAGCTCGCCCATTAGTAGCACAGATACGCAGTATTTT. Translated: CASSPISSTDTQYF.